Each of the 16 T cell receptor beta chains below was sequenced from the same sample in a study of T cells in Graves' hyperthyroidism and ophthalmopathy. RNA transcripts yielded amplified TCR beta CDR3 regions. A set of HTBI primers served as the primers for a first-round RT-PCR of the TCR CDR3. TCRdb passed the multiplex PCR reads through MiXCR, listing each CDR3 protein once. The sample includes fewer than 650,000 distinct CDR3 sequences, 14% of them seen just once. What was sequenced was blood. Source of these receptors: a woman under 40 with Graves' hyperthyroidism that later progressed to Graves' ophthalmopathy.

The chain recombines TRBV6-5 with TRBJ2-7; tentative D call: TRBD1 (6 bases). The CDR3 contains 16 residues. V was shortened by 3 bases and J by 3 bases, with 18 bases between the two germline ends. The germline CDR1 and CDR2 sequences are MNHEY and SVGAGI. CDR3 in amino acids: CASSYVVLGASYEQYF. Written as DNA, the CDR3 is TGTGCCAGCAGTTATGTCGTGTTGGGGGCGAGCTACGAGCAGTACTTC.

There are many counts of this clonotype. The J gene is TRBJ2-4, the V gene TRBV6-2 or TRBV6-3; D is undetermined. Trimming removed 8 bases at V and 1 base at J, with 15 bases between. The CDR3 spans 15 residues. Germline V gives CDR1 MNHEY, CDR2 SVGEGT. The CDR3 bases are TGTGCCAGCGCTCATATCCAAGTGGCCAAAAACATTCAGTACTTC. Encoded protein: CASAHIQVAKNIQYF.

This clonotype appeared many times. V is TRBV20-1 and J is TRBJ2-1; TRBD1 agrees at 7 bases. Germline V gene lookup returns CDR1 DFQATT and CDR2 SNEGSKA (reference sequence). Losses at the gene ends were 0 bases for V and 8 bases for J; bases not matched to a gene: 7. The CDR3 totals 14 residues. The CDR3: CSARDLGQVDEQFF. The CDR3 region has the DNA TGCAGTGCTAGAGATCTAGGACAGGTTGATGAGCAGTTCTTC.

This clonotype occurred many times. The chain combines TRBV20-1 with TRBJ1-1; D remains ambiguous. V was trimmed by 1 base and J by 1 base, leaving 7 bases between them. CDR3 length equals 13 residues. Per the germline V gene, CDR1 is DFQATT and CDR2 is SNEGSKA (reference sequence). CDR3 sequence reads: CSARGEANTEAFF. For the CDR3, the DNA is TGCAGTGCTAGAGGAGAGGCGAACACTGAAGCTTTCTTT.

CDR3 sequence (DNA): TGTGCCAGCAGGATAGCGGGAGGGCAAGAGACCCAGTACTTC. This gives the protein CASRIAGGQETQYF. The V gene is TRBV12-3 or TRBV12-4, the J gene TRBJ2-5; TRBD2 matches 11 bases. CDR3 length equals 14 residues. J lost 2 bases, V lost 6 bases, and 2 bases had no gene match.

As concerns this clonotype: A much more abundant neighbour one base away suggests this may be a read error. CDR3 DNA: TGTGCCAACAGCACCAGGTCATTGGGGTCTAGCACAGATACGCAGTATTTT. Encoded protein: CANSTRSLGSSTDTQYF. The genes are TRBV28 and TRBJ2-3; D not resolved. This CDR3 region has 17 residues. Germline lookup yields CDR1 MDHEN and CDR2 SYDVKM. V was trimmed by 10 bases and J by 0 bases, leaving 23 bases between them.

This clonotype came up many times. The chain joins TRBV18 to TRBJ2-5, with D possibly TRBD2 on 5 matching bases. The CDR3 totals 15 residues. CDR1 is KGHSH, CDR2 LQKENI, per germline. Deletions cut 3 bases from V and 5 bases from J, with 16 bases between. The CDR3 reads CASSPRRGGLETQYF. CDR3 sequence (DNA): TGTGCCAGCTCACCTCGCCGGGGTGGTTTGGAGACCCAGTACTTC.

This clonotype was seen repeatedly, ten times or more. This chain uses TRBV19 with TRBJ2-5, with D uncertain. The V and J ends lost 5 bases and 1 base respectively, with 8 bases between them. From germline, CDR1 is LNHDA and CDR2 SQIVND (reference sequence). The CDR3 is made up of 13 amino acids. The CDR3 sequence is CASSGRPQETQYF. Here the CDR3 DNA reads TGTGCCAGTAGTGGCCGACCCCAAGAGACCCAGTACTTC.

This clonotype appeared a few times. The chain is built from TRBV2 and TRBJ1-5, with D hard to call. The CDR3 contains 13 residues. Germline V gene lookup returns CDR1 SNHLY and CDR2 FYNNEI. Trimming shortened V by 1 base and J by 4 bases, and 5 bases separated the two germline ends. CDR3: CASSEGINQPQHF. CDR3 in DNA: TGTGCCAGCAGTGAAGGGATTAATCAGCCCCAGCATTTT.

V is TRBV7-3 and J is TRBJ2-2, with TRBD1 matching over 7 bases. Per germline, CDR1 SGHTA and CDR2 FQGTGA. This CDR3 has 13 amino acids. Trimming took 6 bases from V and 7 from J; bases not matched to a gene: 5. The CDR3 DNA reads TGTGCCAGCAGTCCTACAGGGGACGGGGAGCTGTTTTTT. Translation: CASSPTGDGELFF.

The rearrangement joins TRBV7-3 to TRBJ1-4, with D unclear. V was shortened by 3 bases and J by 5 bases, with 4 bases between the two germline ends. This CDR3 region has 12 residues. Per the germline V gene, CDR1 is SGHTA and CDR2 is FQGTGA. CDR3 coding DNA: TGTGCCAGCAGCTTTCAGAATGAAAAACTGTTTTTT. Encoded protein: CASSFQNEKLFF.

The gene calls are TRBV28 and TRBJ1-5; no firm D call. Trimming removed 4 bases at V and 1 base at J, with 11 bases between. This CDR3 has 15 amino acids. Germline assignment: CDR1 MDHEN and CDR2 SYDVKM. The CDR3 DNA follows: TGTGCCAGCAGTTCCGTGAGTACAAGCAATCAGCCCCAGCATTTT. Protein product: CASSSVSTSNQPQHF.

The chain employs TRBV6-2 or TRBV6-3 and TRBJ2-3; 8 nucleotides agree with TRBD2. The CDR3 has 15 amino acids. Germline lookup yields CDR1 MNHEY and CDR2 SVGEGT. J was trimmed by 7 bases and V by 5 bases; bases with no gene match: 11. CDR3 bases: TGTGCCAGCAGTAACCCGGGACTAGGATCACATACGCAGTATTTT. Translating it yields CASSNPGLGSHTQYF.

V and J are TRBV7-9 and TRBJ2-1, with D perhaps TRBD2 (5 bases). The germline CDR1 and CDR2 sequences are SEHNR and FQNEAQ (reference sequence). This CDR3 has 12 amino acids. Deletions cut 2 bases from V and 12 bases from J, with 11 bases between. CDR3 loop: CASSLTSFSQFF. The CDR3 nucleotides read TGTGCCAGCAGCTTAACTAGTTTCTCGCAGTTCTTC. Based on the CDR3 plus reference TRBV7-9 and TRBJ2-1, the full variable domain is DTGVSQNPRHKITKRGQNVTFRCDPISEHNRLYWYRQTLGQGPEFLTYFQNEAQLEKSRLLSDRFSAERPKGSFSTLEIQRTEQGDSAMYLCASSLTSFSQFFGPGTRLTVL.

This clonotype was picked up many times. V and J are TRBV12-3 or TRBV12-4 and TRBJ2-3; D may be TRBD2 (6 bases). This CDR3 is 17 amino acids long. Between the trimmed V and J ends, which lost 0 bases and 2 bases, there was a span of 15 bases. The CDR3 protein is CASSLAFLADLTDTQYF. The CDR3 DNA reads as TGTGCCAGCAGTTTAGCGTTTTTAGCGGACCTCACAGATACGCAGTATTTT.

This clonotype was seen ten or more times. The chain is built from TRBV11-2 and TRBJ2-5; D ambiguous. With 8 bases removed from V and 1 base from J, the gap between germline ends came to 14 bases. There are 14 residues in the CDR3. CDR1 is SGHAT, CDR2 FQNNGV, per germline. The CDR3 DNA is TGTGCCAGCCTCACCGACAAGACCCAAGAGACCCAGTACTTC. Its translation is CASLTDKTQETQYF.